The 19 T cell receptor beta chains presented below share a single source sample, sequenced in a study of identical twins. Each CDR3 protein gets one entry after TCRdb re-called the 5' RACE reads with MiXCR. The sample lists about 890,000 distinct CDR3 sequences, 9% to 15% occurring once. These data were also filed under a second study, of yellow fever vaccine responses in identical twins.

The sequencing input was PBMCs. These receptors were obtained from a woman aged 18-29 years in good health.

V gene TRBV2 combines with J gene TRBJ2-7, with D possibly being TRBD2 (6 bases). The V and J ends lost 8 bases and 4 bases respectively, with 18 bases between them. Per germline, CDR1 SNHLY and CDR2 FYNNEI. There are 14 residues in the CDR3. Here the CDR3 reads CASQTGENGYEQYF. The CDR3 nucleotides read TGTGCCAGCCAGACGGGAGAAAATGGGTACGAGCAGTACTTC.

This clonotype was observed a few times. The gene calls are TRBV12-3 or TRBV12-4 and TRBJ2-3; TRBD2 matches 15 bases. Trimming cost V 3 bases and J 3 bases; bases outside gene matches: 19. The CDR3 has 22 amino acids. The CDR3 here is CASSFHGRGLAGGNPETDTQYF. The CDR3 bases are TGTGCCAGCAGTTTCCACGGGCGGGGACTAGCGGGAGGTAATCCCGAGACAGATACGCAGTATTTT.

This clonotype appeared a few times. The V and J genes are TRBV7-9 and TRBJ2-1; 12 bases are a match to TRBD2. Unmatched junction bases numbered 10, after V lost 5 bases and J lost 8 bases. The CDR3 has 16 residues. Germline assignment: CDR1 SEHNR and CDR2 FQNEAQ (reference sequence). CDR3 in amino acids: CASSTVSSGGAYEQFF. DNA for the CDR3: TGTGCCAGCAGCACCGTGTCTAGCGGGGGGGCCTATGAGCAGTTCTTC.

The chain joins TRBV2 to TRBJ2-7; 11 bases map to TRBD2. The V gene's germline CDR1 is SNHLY and CDR2 FYNNEI. The CDR3 loop spans 14 amino acids. The J segment lost 3 bases and the V segment lost 9 bases, leaving 7 bases of the junction unmatched. DNA for the CDR3: TGTGCCAGTCTGATAACTAGCGGGAGCTACGAGCAGTACTTC. Its translation: CASLITSGSYEQYF.

Many counts were recorded for this clonotype. This chain uses TRBV20-1 with TRBJ1-1; D remains ambiguous. CDR3 length equals 14 residues. V gave up 0 bases and J gave up 2 bases, with 10 bases separating them. The germline V gene has CDR1 DFQATT and CDR2 SNEGSKA (reference sequence). CDR3 nucleotides: TGCAGTGCTAGAGACAGCAGCGTCAACACTGAAGCTTTCTTT. It codes for CSARDSSVNTEAFF.

There are many counts of this clonotype. The chain has TRBV7-8 and TRBJ2-1; either TRBD1 or TRBD2 may fit D (5 bases each). CDR1 and CDR2 (germline): SGHVS, FQNEAQ. CDR3 length: 14 residues. V shed 5 bases and J shed 4 bases, with 12 bases lying between them. CDR3 DNA: TGTGCCAGCAGCCTAGTTGGGGGATACAATGAGCAGTTCTTC. Translation gives CASSLVGGYNEQFF.

This clonotype was counted between two and nine times. This chain links TRBV7-9 with TRBJ2-1; D possibly uses TRBD1 or TRBD2 (6 bases each). V lost 3 bases, J lost 7 bases, and 22 bases lay in between. CDR1 and CDR2 (germline): SEHNR, FQNEAQ (reference sequence). CDR3 length: 17 residues. CDR3 in amino acids: CASSFPGERAIRNEQFF. CDR3 DNA sequence: TGTGCCAGCAGCTTCCCAGGGGAGCGGGCCATCCGGAATGAGCAGTTCTTC.

In this sample, this clonotype turned up a few times. The V gene is TRBV15, the J gene TRBJ2-7; 10 bases are shared with TRBD1. The CDR3 is made up of 16 amino acids. Germline V gene data show CDR1 as LNHNV and CDR2 as YYDKDF (reference sequence). V was clipped by 1 base and J by 1 base; unmatched bases: 4. This CDR3 reads CATSRGDRGKSYEQYV. CDR3 in DNA: TGTGCCACCAGCAGAGGGGACAGGGGCAAGTCCTACGAGCAGTACGTC.

This clonotype has just a few counts. The chain is built from TRBV20-1 and TRBJ2-1; 11 bases line up with TRBD2. Trimming cost V 3 bases and J 5 bases; bases outside gene matches: 15. Germline V gives CDR1 DFQATT, CDR2 SNEGSKA (reference sequence). CDR3 length: 18 residues. The CDR3 loop reads CSARKPPRLAGGNNEQFF. CDR3 coding DNA: TGCAGTGCTAGGAAGCCCCCACGGTTAGCGGGGGGGAACAATGAGCAGTTCTTC.

A single count supports this clonotype. The rearrangement links TRBV28 to TRBJ2-7; a possible D gene is TRBD2 (5 bases). Germline V gives CDR1 MDHEN, CDR2 SYDVKM. This CDR3 contains 13 residues. V was clipped by 3 bases and J by 6 bases, with 12 bases between them. The CDR3 loop is CASSLGPSFEQYV. CDR3 sequence (DNA): TGTGCCAGCAGTTTGGGTCCTAGCTTCGAGCAGTACGTC.

A few counts support this clonotype. The chain links TRBV7-9 to TRBJ1-4, with a tentative D call TRBD1 (5 bases). The CDR3 is 15 residues long. Per the germline V gene, CDR1 is SEHNR and CDR2 is FQNEAQ (reference sequence). V shed 3 bases and J shed 5 bases, with 13 bases lying between them. As DNA, the CDR3 is TGTGCCAGCAGCTTTGGGCCAGGGAGCAATGAAAAACTGTTTTTT. Translating it yields CASSFGPGSNEKLFF.

The chain combines TRBV20-1 with TRBJ2-5; unclear D gene. This CDR3 is built from 13 residues. Deletions cut 0 bases from V and 5 bases from J, with 10 bases between. Germline lookup yields CDR1 DFQATT and CDR2 SNEGSKA (reference sequence). DNA for the CDR3: TGCAGTGCTAGAGACACAAACGCGGAGACCCAGTACTTC. This codes for CSARDTNAETQYF.

The chain uses TRBV6-1 and TRBJ1-2, with 9 bases aligning to TRBD1. After removal of 6 bases from V and 7 bases from J, the junction contained 9 bases not matched to a gene. Germline CDR1 is MNHNS and CDR2 is SASEGT. The CDR3 loop spans 14 amino acids. CDR3 DNA: TGTGCCAGCAGCAGCGGACAGGGGAGAGGTGGCTACACCTTC. This codes for CASSSGQGRGGYTF.

V and J are TRBV18 and TRBJ2-7; D is undetermined. This CDR3 has 16 amino acids. The germline V gene has CDR1 KGHSH and CDR2 LQKENI. V was trimmed by 3 bases and J by 5 bases, leaving 20 bases between them. For the CDR3, the DNA is TGTGCCAGCTCACCCACCTTTTTCTTCGGGCGTCACGAGCAGTACTTC. Residues: CASSPTFFFGRHEQYF.

V usage is TRBV5-4 and J usage is TRBJ2-3; TRBD2 agrees at 7 bases. This CDR3 region has 14 residues. V was clipped by 3 bases and J by 1 base; unmatched bases: 2. CDR1 and CDR2 (germline): SGHNT, YYREEE (reference sequence). The CDR3 sequence: CASSWGGGTDTQYF. CDR3 in DNA: TGTGCCAGCAGCTGGGGGGGGGGCACAGATACGCAGTATTTT.

The chain links TRBV6-2 or TRBV6-3 to TRBJ2-1; perhaps TRBD1 as D (6 bases). The V end lost 2 bases, the J end lost 13 bases, and 12 bases lay between the germline ends. CDR3 length: 12 amino acids. Germline assignment: CDR1 MNHEY and CDR2 SVGEGT. CDR3 DNA sequence: TGTGCCAGCAGTTACGTCGGGGACACCCAGTTCTTC. Protein: CASSYVGDTQFF.

Only a few counts were recorded for this clonotype. The V call is TRBV29-1, the J call TRBJ2-1; the match to TRBD1 covers 9 bases. The CDR3 is 16 amino acids. CDR1 is SQVTM and CDR2 is ANQGSEA in the germline V gene. With 4 bases clipped from V and 7 bases from J, the junction kept 14 bases outside the gene matches. CDR3 in amino acids: CSVVDNSQGASNEQFF. The CDR3 region has the DNA TGCAGCGTTGTGGACAATTCACAGGGGGCGAGTAATGAGCAGTTCTTC.

The J gene is TRBJ2-6, the V gene TRBV28; perhaps TRBD2 as D (5 bases). The germline CDR1 and CDR2 sequences are MDHEN and SYDVKM. Trimming removed 6 bases from V and 0 bases from J, with 18 bases in between. CDR3 length: 18 amino acids. The DNA for the CDR3 is TGTGCCAGCAGCCCCCCCGGGGTGGGAATCTCTGGGGCCAACGTCCTGACTTTC. Translating it yields CASSPPGVGISGANVLTF.

A few counts support this clonotype. This chain links TRBV6-1 with TRBJ1-2, with TRBD1 matching over 7 bases. The junction had 11 bases not matched to a gene; V was cut back by 3 bases and J by 7 bases. Germline assignment: CDR1 MNHNS and CDR2 SASEGT. The CDR3 sequence is 15 residues long. For the CDR3, the DNA is TGTGCCAGCAGTGATGGGACAGTATGGTTTTTTGGCTACACCTTC. Translation: CASSDGTVWFFGYTF.